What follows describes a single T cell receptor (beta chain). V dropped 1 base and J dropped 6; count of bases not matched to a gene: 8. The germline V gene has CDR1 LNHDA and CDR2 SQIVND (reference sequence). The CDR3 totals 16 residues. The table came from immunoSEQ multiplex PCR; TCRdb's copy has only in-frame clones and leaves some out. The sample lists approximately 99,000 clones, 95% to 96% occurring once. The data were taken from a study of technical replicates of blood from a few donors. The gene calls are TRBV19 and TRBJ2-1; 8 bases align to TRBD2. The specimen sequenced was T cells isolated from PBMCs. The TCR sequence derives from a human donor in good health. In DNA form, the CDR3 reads TGTGCCAGTAGTATAGGTCCGGCGGGAGGTCGCAATGAGCAGTTCTTC. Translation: CASSIGPAGGRNEQFF.